The 20 T cell receptor beta chains presented below share a single source sample, sequenced in a study of blood T cell repertoires in COVID-19. The method was immunoSEQ multiplex PCR; TCRdb's version includes in-frame clones alone and lacks a portion of them. This table has nearly 350,000 clones, 85% to 90% appearing once. The sequenced sample consisted of peripheral blood. The receptor set was obtained from a woman in her sixties or seventies with COVID-19, enrolled during active disease.

The genes are TRBV6-2 or TRBV6-3 and TRBJ2-2; D is unclear. The CDR3 loop spans 13 amino acids. CDR1 is MNHEY, CDR2 SVGEGT, per germline. The V end lost 0 bases, the J end lost 9 bases, and 8 bases lay between the germline ends. DNA of the CDR3: TGTGCCAGCAGTTACTCAGACTCCCGGGAGCTGTTTTTT. This translates into CASSYSDSRELFF.

The chain carries TRBV7-2 and TRBJ2-2; no firm D call. This CDR3 is built from 13 residues. Between the trimmed V and J ends, which lost 1 base and 5 bases, there was a span of 5 bases. The germline V gene has CDR1 SGHTA and CDR2 FQGNSA. CDR3 DNA: TGTGCCAGCAGCTTAGGGCAGACCGGGGAGCTGTTTTTT. Its protein product is CASSLGQTGELFF.

V and J are TRBV30 and TRBJ2-7, with 9 positions matching TRBD1. This CDR3 contains 16 residues. J was trimmed by 0 bases and V by 5 bases; bases with no gene match: 11. Per germline, CDR1 GTSNPN and CDR2 SVGIG (reference sequence). CDR3 residues: CAWGTGNVWSSYEQYF. DNA for the CDR3: TGTGCCTGGGGGACAGGGAACGTCTGGAGCTCCTACGAGCAGTACTTC. The full variable domain, in which reference TRBV30 and TRBJ2-7 provide the parts outside the CDR3, is SQTIHQWPATLVQPVGSPLSLECTVEGTSNPNLYWYRQAAGRGLQLLFYSVGIGQISSEVPQNLSASRPQDRQFILSSKKLLLSDSGFYLCAWGTGNVWSSYEQYFGPGTRLTVT.

This chain links TRBV24-1 with TRBJ1-2; weak D call: TRBD1 (6 bases). This CDR3 comprises 13 residues. V lost 4 bases to trimming and J lost 6 bases, with 11 bases between them. Germline lookup yields CDR1 KGHDR and CDR2 SFDVKD. CDR3 coding DNA: TGTGCCACCAGTGAACGGACAGAAGATGGCTACACCTTC. Amino acids: CATSERTEDGYTF.

This chain connects TRBV12-2 to TRBJ1-2; the tabulated D call, TRBD1, remains unverified against the DNA. TRBV12-2 is reported as a pseudogene. This CDR3 comprises 17 residues. The chain's CDR3 is CASRLVSVWRDRDSYTF. Written as DNA, the CDR3 is TGTGCAAGTCGCTTAGTATCGGTTTGGCGGGACAGGGATTCTTACACCTTC.

The chain couples TRBV19 to TRBJ1-5; possible D gene TRBD1, 5 bases. V lost 10 bases, J lost 7 bases, and 14 bases lay in between. The CDR3 covers 12 residues. CDR1 and CDR2 from the germline V gene are LNHDA and SQIVND (reference sequence). The chain's CDR3 is CATGGWQQPQHF. CDR3 coding DNA: TGTGCCACCGGGGGATGGCAGCAGCCCCAGCATTTT.

This clone was observed a few times. CDR3 bases: TGTGCCAGCAGCTCATGGACAGGGGGTGAGACCCAGTACTTC. The encoded protein is CASSSWTGGETQYF. The chain has TRBV7-2 and TRBJ2-5; 10 nucleotides agree with TRBD1. V was pared by 4 bases and J by 5 bases, with 4 bases of the junction left unmatched. The V gene's germline CDR1 is SGHTA and CDR2 FQGNSA. The CDR3 contains 14 residues.

The chain employs TRBV24-1 and TRBJ2-7; D might be TRBD2 (5 bases). There are 14 residues in the CDR3. The germline V gene encodes CDR1 KGHDR and CDR2 SFDVKD. Trimming cost V 6 bases and J 5 bases, with 16 bases left between them. The DNA for the CDR3 is TGTGCCACCAGTTCAGCAGGAGGATTGGACGAGCAGTACTTC. Translated: CATSSAGGLDEQYF.

The genes are TRBV7-2 and TRBJ2-1, with 8 bases that match TRBD1. The CDR3 loop spans 16 amino acids. In germline, CDR1 is SGHTA, CDR2 FQGNSA. After removal of 5 bases from V and 6 bases from J, the junction contained 12 bases not matched to a gene. This CDR3 reads CASSPPRTGRVNEQFF. CDR3 DNA sequence: TGTGCCAGCAGCCCCCCCAGGACAGGGAGAGTCAATGAGCAGTTCTTC.

The gene calls are TRBV24-1 and TRBJ2-1; D unclear. Germline V gene lookup returns CDR1 KGHDR and CDR2 SFDVKD. This CDR3 region has 13 residues. V was shortened by 2 bases and J by 4 bases, with 5 bases between the two germline ends. The CDR3 loop is CATSDWRYNEQFF. CDR3 DNA: TGTGCCACCAGTGATTGGCGGTACAATGAGCAGTTCTTC.

This chain joins TRBV6-5 and TRBJ1-4; D call uncertain. V lost 6 bases and J 4 bases, leaving 9 bases between the germline ends. This CDR3 spans 13 amino acids. The germline V gene has CDR1 MNHEY and CDR2 SVGAGI. The CDR3 protein is CASRGSGNEKLFF. The CDR3 DNA is TGTGCCAGCAGAGGTTCGGGTAATGAAAAACTGTTTTTT.

This clone has more than one count but fewer than ten. The chain is built from TRBV29-1 and TRBJ1-1, with 7 bases identical to TRBD1. The CDR3 runs to 12 residues. The germline gives CDR1 SQVTM, CDR2 ANQGSEA. J lost 5 bases, V lost 4 bases, and 4 bases had no gene match. This CDR3 reads CSVVPTGTEAFF. CDR3 in DNA: TGCAGCGTTGTACCGACAGGGACTGAAGCTTTCTTT. The full variable domain, rest sourced from reference TRBV29-1 and TRBJ1-1, is SAVISQKPSRDICQRGTSLTIQCQVDSQVTMMFWYRQQPGQSLTLIATANQGSEATYESGFVIDKFPISRPNLTFSTLTVSNMSPEDSSIYLCSVVPTGTEAFFGQGTRLTVV.

CDR3 protein: CASSQGTSGGPVNEQFF. The CDR3 nucleotides are TGTGCCAGCAGCCAAGGTACTAGCGGGGGGCCAGTGAATGAGCAGTTCTTC. The chain uses TRBV3-1 (or the pseudogene TRBV3-2) and TRBJ2-1, with TRBD2 matching over 12 bases. The CDR3 consists of 17 residues. Germline loops: CDR1 LGHDT, CDR2 YNNKEL (reference sequence). With V trimmed by 1 base and J by 7 bases, 8 bases remained unmatched.

The chain carries TRBV6-6 and TRBJ2-5, with 10 bases that match TRBD2. Germline V gene sequence: CDR1 MNHNY, CDR2 SVGAGI (reference sequence). V lost 5 bases, J lost 7 bases, and 10 bases stayed unmatched. The CDR3 totals 15 residues. The chain's CDR3 is CASSDERGGQGTQYF. CDR3 DNA sequence: TGTGCCAGCAGTGACGAGCGGGGGGGCCAGGGGACCCAGTACTTC.

The chain couples TRBV6-2 or TRBV6-3 to TRBJ1-1; 9 bases are shared with TRBD1. J was trimmed by 4 bases and V by 2 bases; bases with no gene match: 8. This CDR3 has 16 amino acids. Germline V gene data show CDR1 as MNHEY and CDR2 as SVGEGT. The CDR3 protein is CASSYPRDRGSTEAFF. CDR3 coding DNA: TGTGCCAGCAGTTACCCCCGCGACAGGGGGTCCACTGAAGCTTTCTTT.

The rearrangement links TRBV4-3 to TRBJ2-1; 8 bases align to TRBD2. CDR1 LGHNA and CDR2 YSLEER come from the germline V gene. CDR3 length: 15 amino acids. V lost 0 bases and J lost 10; bases outside the gene matches: 8. The CDR3 DNA is TGCGCCAGCAGCCAAGAAACGGGGGGGCTAGGGGAGCAGTTCTTC. Its protein is CASSQETGGLGEQFF.

This chain links TRBV11-2 with TRBJ1-5; a weak D match, TRBD1 (5 bases). CDR3 length: 15 amino acids. Germline CDR1 SGHAT, CDR2 FQNNGV. Trimming took off 4 bases at V and 8 bases at J, with 18 bases between the two ends. This CDR3 is CASSSIGSWGEPQHF. The CDR3 DNA reads as TGTGCCAGCAGCTCTATAGGGAGTTGGGGGGAGCCCCAGCATTTT.

This clone was detected only once. The chain carries TRBV25-1 and TRBJ1-5; 8 nucleotides line up with TRBD1. V lost 2 bases to trimming and J lost 14 bases; unmatched junction nucleotides: 2. Germline V CDR1 and CDR2: MGHDK, SYGVNS. The CDR3 length is 11 residues. The CDR3 DNA is TGTGCCAGCAGTGAAGGGACAGGCAAGCATTTT. The encoded protein is CASSEGTGKHF.

The chain carries TRBV4-2 and TRBJ2-2; 16 bases line up with TRBD2. This CDR3 contains 19 residues. Germline V gives CDR1 LGHNA, CDR2 YNFKEQ. V shed 3 bases, J shed 1 base, and the junction held 5 bases outside the gene matches. CDR3 protein: CASSQGLAGGVRNTGELFF. CDR3 DNA: TGTGCCAGCAGCCAGGGACTAGCGGGGGGGGTGAGGAACACCGGGGAGCTGTTTTTT.

The chain links TRBV24-1 to TRBJ1-2, with D hard to call. Germline CDR1 reads KGHDR; CDR2 reads SFDVKD. The ends were cut back, 6 bases at V and 2 bases at J, with 15 bases in the middle. The length of the CDR3 is 15 residues. The CDR3: CATSSASGQNYGYTF. CDR3 coding DNA: TGTGCCACCAGTTCGGCTTCAGGTCAAAACTATGGCTACACCTTC.